Following are 26 T cell receptor beta chains from one sample sequenced in a study of follicular helper T cells after annual influenza vaccination (dated by TCRdb to 2015 to 2018). Taken with the paper, the label for time point translates to: 2014-2015 season, pre-vaccination. Libraries came from the immunoSEQ multiplex PCR assay. Here the immuneACCESS table is served through TCRdb, limited to in-frame sequences with V and J called. Missing clones are a known gap in these copies; in checked studies unresolved V genes cover under half, and the rest lacks a known reason. This sample comprises under 15,000 clones, roughly 78% of them detected only once. 0.4% to 0.55% of the sample belongs to the ten largest clones. The material was CXCR5- memory CD4+ T cells sorted from blood, obtained on the day of influenza vaccination. Read against the paper, the sample's cell subset or site label means: CXCR5- memory CD4 T cells. The source of these receptors is an adult who received the influenza vaccine.

The CDR3: CASSSGGVGSYEQYF. DNA for the CDR3: TGTGCCAGCAGCTCGGGGGGGGTAGGTAGCTACGAGCAGTACTTC. The genes are TRBV6-6 and TRBJ2-7; TRBD2 aligns across 8 bases. This CDR3 is built from 15 residues. Per the germline V gene, CDR1 is MNHNY and CDR2 is SVGAGI (reference sequence). Trimming took 6 bases from V and 3 from J; bases not matched to a gene: 10.

This clone showed up just a few times. The rearrangement links TRBV6-5 to TRBJ1-6; D gene unclear. From germline, CDR1 is MNHEY and CDR2 SVGAGI. The germline V and J ends were trimmed by 3 bases and 11 bases, with 14 bases remaining between them. This CDR3 contains 14 residues. CDR3 loop: CASSYSGQRPPLHF. CDR3 nucleotide sequence: TGTGCCAGCAGTTATTCTGGCCAAAGACCACCCCTCCACTTT.

This sequence joins TRBV7-2 and TRBJ1-5, with D perhaps matching TRBD1 (6 bases). The germline CDR1 and CDR2 sequences are SGHTA and FQGNSA. CDR3 length: 16 amino acids. Trimming removed 2 bases at V and 9 bases at J, with 20 bases between. The CDR3 bases are TGTGCCAGCAGCTTATGGCTAGGGGGGCAACCGTGGCCCCAGCATTTT. Translating gives CASSLWLGGQPWPQHF.

The DNA of the CDR3 is TGTGCCAGCAGCCCCGACACCTCCCCGAGAGGCTACACCTTC. Translated: CASSPDTSPRGYTF. The chain employs TRBV11-2 and TRBJ1-2; D ambiguous. The germline CDR1 and CDR2 sequences are SGHAT and FQNNGV. Trimming cost V 5 bases and J 8 bases, with 18 bases left between them. This CDR3 contains 14 residues.

The J gene is TRBJ1-1, the V gene TRBV5-1; 8 nucleotides agree with TRBD1. CDR1 and CDR2 from the germline V gene are SGHRS and YFSETQ. This CDR3 is 16 amino acids long. With V trimmed by 1 base and J by 0 bases, 5 bases remained unmatched. The CDR3 DNA sequence: TGCGCCAGCAGCTTGAACACAGGGGGGATGAACACTGAAGCTTTCTTT. It encodes CASSLNTGGMNTEAFF.

This chain joins TRBV2 and TRBJ1-2; the match to TRBD1 covers 9 bases. Germline V gene lookup returns CDR1 SNHLY and CDR2 FYNNEI. With V trimmed by 6 bases and J by 4 bases, 9 bases remained unmatched. The CDR3 runs 15 residues. The CDR3 reads CASRLPGQGAYGYTF. The DNA of the CDR3 is TGTGCCAGCAGGCTGCCGGGACAGGGTGCCTATGGCTACACCTTC.

CDR3 sequence: CASSLAMKDTQYF. The DNA for the CDR3 is TGTGCCAGCAGCTTAGCGATGAAAGATACGCAGTATTTT. The rearrangement joins TRBV7-2 to TRBJ2-3; no reliable D call. V was pared by 0 bases and J by 5 bases, with 6 bases between. This CDR3 region has 13 residues. CDR1 is SGHTA and CDR2 is FQGNSA in the germline V gene.

DNA of the CDR3: TGTGCCAGCAGCTTTGGCGGGGGGGCCGCGAACACCGGGGAGCTGTTTTTT. Its protein is CASSFGGGAANTGELFF. The genes are TRBV7-9 and TRBJ2-2, with 9 bases matching TRBD2. Per germline, CDR1 SEHNR and CDR2 FQNEAQ (reference sequence). The CDR3 is made up of 17 amino acids. The V segment lost 3 bases and the J segment 0 bases; nucleotides outside the gene matches: 5.

The rearrangement joins TRBV7-2 to TRBJ2-1; no definite D call. Trimming pared 0 bases from V and 0 bases from J, leaving 9 bases between. The germline V gene encodes CDR1 SGHTA and CDR2 FQGNSA. The CDR3 is made up of 16 amino acids. CDR3 in amino acids: CASSLARTSSYNEQFF. The CDR3 DNA sequence: TGTGCCAGCAGCTTAGCTAGGACGAGCTCCTACAATGAGCAGTTCTTC.

Worth noting for this clone: Other DNA sequences in this specimen translate into the identical CDR3. In DNA form, the CDR3 reads TGTGCCAGCAGCTTAGATCCCGATGGGCCCCAGCATTTT. Its translation is CASSLDPDGPQHF. This rearrangement joins TRBV11-3 to TRBJ1-5; no clear D gene. The V end lost 0 bases, the J end lost 9 bases, and 9 bases lay between the germline ends. Germline-derived CDR1 and CDR2 are SGHNT and YENEEA. This CDR3 comprises 13 residues.

V gene TRBV4-1 combines with J gene TRBJ1-4; perhaps TRBD1 as D (5 bases). Trimming took 6 bases from V and 0 from J, leaving 11 bases between them. The CDR3 length is 15 residues. Germline V gene data show CDR1 as MGHRA and CDR2 as YSYEKL. In DNA form, the CDR3 reads TGCGCCAGCAGACTACAGGTTGCAACTAATGAAAAACTGTTTTTT. It translates to CASRLQVATNEKLFF.

This rearrangement joins TRBV5-4 to TRBJ2-1; D not resolved. V dropped 2 bases and J dropped 8 bases, with 8 bases sitting between them. Germline V gene sequence: CDR1 SGHNT, CDR2 YYREEE (reference sequence). The CDR3 is 12 amino acids. Written as DNA, the CDR3 is TGTGCCAGCAGCTTAAGGTTAGATGAGCAGTTCTTC. It specifies CASSLRLDEQFF. Complete variable domain (other parts from reference TRBV5-4 and TRBJ2-1): ETGVTQSPTHLIKTRGQQVTLRCSSQSGHNTVSWYQQALGQGPQFIFQYYREEENGRGNFPPRFSGLQFPNYSSELNVNALELDDSALYLCASSLRLDEQFFGPGTRLTVL.

The chain has TRBV15 and TRBJ1-1; D is perhaps TRBD1 (5 bases). Between the trimmed V and J ends, which lost 3 bases and 0 bases, there was a span of 14 bases. The CDR3 is 16 amino acids. Germline-derived CDR1 and CDR2 are LNHNV and YYDKDF (reference sequence). CDR3 nucleotides: TGTGCCACCAGCAGTCCCCCGGGACGTATGAACACTGAAGCTTTCTTT. Its translation: CATSSPPGRMNTEAFF.

This chain links TRBV11-2 with TRBJ2-7, with D perhaps TRBD2 (6 bases). Germline V gene lookup returns CDR1 SGHAT and CDR2 FQNNGV. V was cut by 1 base and J by 4 bases, with 20 bases left in between. The CDR3 is 17 amino acids. CDR3 in DNA: TGTGCCAGCAGCTTAGGGGCAGGGAGGCGGAATACGTACGAGCAGTACTTC. Translating gives CASSLGAGRRNTYEQYF.

The chain uses TRBV5-4 and TRBJ2-3; 7 nucleotides line up with TRBD1. J was trimmed by 4 bases and V by 7 bases; bases with no gene match: 6. The CDR3 covers 13 residues. From germline, CDR1 is SGHNT and CDR2 YYREEE (reference sequence). CDR3 loop: CASYRQGSDTQYF. The CDR3 nucleotides are TGTGCCAGCTACCGACAGGGCTCAGATACGCAGTATTTT.

The DNA of the CDR3 is TGCGCCAGCAGCGTCGGAAGGGACAGTGAAACAGATACGCAGTATTTT. Translation: CASSVGRDSETDTQYF. The gene calls are TRBV5-1 and TRBJ2-3; 7 bases align to TRBD1. The CDR3 has 16 residues. Germline values: CDR1 SGHRS, CDR2 YFSETQ. Losses at the gene ends were 4 bases for V and 3 bases for J; bases not matched to a gene: 11.

The table lists this clone with a few counts. The chain uses TRBV6-5 and TRBJ1-2, with 7 bases fitting TRBD1. The germline CDR1 and CDR2 sequences are MNHEY and SVGAGI. The CDR3 sequence is 13 residues long. V was pared by 0 bases and J by 13 bases, with 8 bases of the junction left unmatched. The CDR3 nucleotides read TGTGCCAGCAGTTACTCTACGGGACAGAGGGGCACCTTC. Its translation is CASSYSTGQRGTF.

The DNA of the CDR3 is TGTGCCAGCAGTCCGGGACTAGCGGGGGGTCGTTCCTACAATGAGCAGTTCTTC. This gives the protein CASSPGLAGGRSYNEQFF. This rearrangement joins TRBV27 to TRBJ2-1; 15 bases map to TRBD2. Germline trimming cut 5 bases from V and 1 base from J; bases unmatched to any gene: 6. CDR3 length equals 18 residues. Germline V gives CDR1 MNHEY, CDR2 SMNVEV (reference sequence).

The chain uses TRBV9 and TRBJ1-2, with D unclear. Trimming stripped 0 bases from V and 1 base from J, with 10 bases between. In germline, CDR1 is SGDLS, CDR2 YYNGEE. The CDR3 runs 15 residues. The CDR3 region has the DNA TGTGCCAGCAGCGTAGCGGCCAGGATTAACTATGGCTACACCTTC. It encodes CASSVAARINYGYTF. Drawing the rest from reference TRBV9 and TRBJ1-2, the complete variable domain is DSGVTQTPKHLITATGQRVTLRCSPRSGDLSVYWYQQSLDQGLQFLIQYYNGEERAKGNILERFSAQQFPDLHSELNLSSLELGDSALYFCASSVAARINYGYTFGSGTRLTVV.

The chain links TRBV4-2 to TRBJ1-1; 7 bases line up with TRBD1. There are 15 residues in the CDR3. V shed 2 bases and J 4 bases; nucleotides not matched to a gene: 7. The germline V gene encodes CDR1 LGHNA and CDR2 YNFKEQ. CDR3 coding DNA: TGTGCCAGCAGCCAACCCCCAGGGGGTACCACTGAAGCTTTCTTT. Its protein is CASSQPPGGTTEAFF.

The chain couples TRBV29-1 to TRBJ2-1; TRBD2 aligns across 12 bases. This CDR3 is built from 17 residues. V trimming: 6 bases; J trimming: 0 bases; junction bases outside the gene matches: 9. CDR1 and CDR2 from the germline V gene are SQVTM and ANQGSEA. Here the CDR3 reads CSVTRLAGDSSYNEQFF. CDR3 nucleotide sequence: TGCAGCGTCACCAGACTAGCGGGGGACAGCTCCTACAATGAGCAGTTCTTC.

This clone came up a few times. This chain connects TRBV5-1 to TRBJ2-3; no clear D gene. The V end was cut by 4 bases, the J end by 3 bases, with 12 bases between. The CDR3 extends over 14 amino acids. Germline CDR1 reads SGHRS; CDR2 reads YFSETQ. CDR3 amino acids: CASSPLAGTDTQYF. CDR3 sequence (DNA): TGCGCCAGCAGCCCCCTTGCCGGGACAGATACGCAGTATTTT.

V is TRBV27 and J is TRBJ1-3; 8 bases map to TRBD1. The CDR3 totals 14 residues. V trimming: 7 bases; J trimming: 4 bases; junction bases outside the gene matches: 6. Germline CDR1 reads MNHEY; CDR2 reads SMNVEV (reference sequence). The CDR3 loop is CASKTGVSGNTIYF. In DNA form, the CDR3 reads TGTGCCAGCAAGACAGGGGTTTCAGGAAACACCATATATTTT.

This clone was seen a few times. The chain carries TRBV7-9 and TRBJ1-5; the match to TRBD1 covers 9 bases. With V trimmed by 1 base and J by 4 bases, 2 bases remained unmatched. The CDR3 extends over 15 amino acids. CDR1 is SEHNR, CDR2 FQNEAQ, per germline (reference sequence). Written as DNA, the CDR3 is TGTGCCAGCAGCTTAGGGGACAGGGAAAATCAGCCCCAGCATTTT. Translating gives CASSLGDRENQPQHF.

This clone was seen only once. The V gene is TRBV19, the J gene TRBJ1-5; D call uncertain. Germline CDR1 LNHDA, CDR2 SQIVND (reference sequence). Trimming cost V 5 bases and J 5 bases, with 13 bases left between them. The CDR3 is 14 amino acids. In DNA, the CDR3 is TGTGCCAGTAGTCCGTGGCGGCCCGATCAGCCCCAGCATTTT. Amino acids: CASSPWRPDQPQHF.

The table lists this clone with a count of one. The chain joins TRBV6-5 to TRBJ2-7; 12 bases align to TRBD2. After removal of 7 bases from V and 4 bases from J, the junction contained 8 bases not matched to a gene. The CDR3 is made up of 15 amino acids. Per the germline V gene, CDR1 is MNHEY and CDR2 is SVGAGI. CDR3 residues: CASTHTSGGRYEQYF. For the CDR3, the DNA is TGTGCCAGCACCCACACTAGCGGGGGGAGGTACGAGCAGTACTTC.